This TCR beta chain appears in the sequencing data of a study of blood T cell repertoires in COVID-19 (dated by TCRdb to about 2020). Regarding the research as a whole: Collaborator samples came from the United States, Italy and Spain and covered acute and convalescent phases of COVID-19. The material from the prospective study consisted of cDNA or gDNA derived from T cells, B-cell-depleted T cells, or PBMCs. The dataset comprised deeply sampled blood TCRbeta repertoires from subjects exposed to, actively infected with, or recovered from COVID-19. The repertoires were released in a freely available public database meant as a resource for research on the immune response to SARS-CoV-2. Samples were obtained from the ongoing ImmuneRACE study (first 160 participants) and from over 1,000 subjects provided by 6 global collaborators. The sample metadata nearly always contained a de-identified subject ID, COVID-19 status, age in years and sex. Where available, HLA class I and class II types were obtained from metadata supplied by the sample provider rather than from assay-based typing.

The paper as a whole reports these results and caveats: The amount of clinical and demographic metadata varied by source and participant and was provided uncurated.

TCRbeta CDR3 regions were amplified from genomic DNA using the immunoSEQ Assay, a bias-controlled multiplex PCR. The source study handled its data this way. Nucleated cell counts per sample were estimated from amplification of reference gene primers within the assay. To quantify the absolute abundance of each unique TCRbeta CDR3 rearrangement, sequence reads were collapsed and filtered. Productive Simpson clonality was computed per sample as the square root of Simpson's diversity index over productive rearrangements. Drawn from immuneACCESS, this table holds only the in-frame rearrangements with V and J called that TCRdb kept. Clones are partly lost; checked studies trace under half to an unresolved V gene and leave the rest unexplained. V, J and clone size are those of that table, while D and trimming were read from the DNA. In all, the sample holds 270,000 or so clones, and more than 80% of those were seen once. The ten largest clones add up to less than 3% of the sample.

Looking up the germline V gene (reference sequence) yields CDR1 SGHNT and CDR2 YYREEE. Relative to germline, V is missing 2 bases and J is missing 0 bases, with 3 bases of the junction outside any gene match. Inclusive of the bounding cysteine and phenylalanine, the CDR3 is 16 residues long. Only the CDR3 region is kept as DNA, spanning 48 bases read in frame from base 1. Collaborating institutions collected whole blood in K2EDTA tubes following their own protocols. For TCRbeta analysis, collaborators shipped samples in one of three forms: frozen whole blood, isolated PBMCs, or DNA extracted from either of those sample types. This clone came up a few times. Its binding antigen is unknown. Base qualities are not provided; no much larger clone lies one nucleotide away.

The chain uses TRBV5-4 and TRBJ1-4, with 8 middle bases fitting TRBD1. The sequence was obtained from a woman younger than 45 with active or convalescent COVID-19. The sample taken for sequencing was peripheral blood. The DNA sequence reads TGTGCCAGCAGCTTCATACAGGGGGCAACTAATGAAAAACTGTTTTTT. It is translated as CASSFIQGATNEKLFF.